These 22 T cell receptor beta chains were all obtained from the same sample, sequenced in a study of blood T cell repertoires in COVID-19. Libraries were prepared by immunoSEQ multiplex PCR; TCRdb keeps only in-frame clonotypes and omits some of them. The repertoire holds some 56,000 clones, with around 67% as singletons. Sequencing input: peripheral blood. These TCRs come from a woman aged 45 to 65 with active or convalescent COVID-19.

V gene TRBV5-1 combines with J gene TRBJ2-5; possibly TRBD1 for D (6 bases). V shed 6 bases and J shed 1 base, with 10 bases lying between them. The CDR3 runs 13 residues. Germline V gene sequence: CDR1 SGHRS, CDR2 YFSETQ. CDR3 amino acids: CASNDRTQETQYF. Here the CDR3 DNA reads TGCGCCAGCAACGACAGGACCCAAGAGACCCAGTACTTC. Together with reference TRBV5-1 and TRBJ2-5, the CDR3 gives the full variable domain: KAGVTQTPRYLIKTRGQQVTLSCSPISGHRSVSWYQQTPGQGLQFLFEYFSETQRNKGNFPGRFSGRQFSNSRSEMNVSTLELGDSALYLCASNDRTQETQYFGPGTRLLVL.

The chain recombines TRBV11-2 with TRBJ2-3; TRBD1 aligns across 10 bases. CDR1 and CDR2 (germline): SGHAT, FQNNGV. CDR3 length: 16 amino acids. Germline trimming cut 4 bases from V and 2 bases from J; bases unmatched to any gene: 6. DNA for the CDR3: TGTGCCAGCAGCTGGGACAGGGGCCTCCCCACAGATACGCAGTATTTT. It yields the protein CASSWDRGLPTDTQYF.

This sequence joins TRBV11-2 and TRBJ2-3, with D uncertain. This CDR3 region has 13 residues. The V end was cut by 0 bases, the J end by 7 bases, with 8 bases between. The germline V gene has CDR1 SGHAT and CDR2 FQNNGV. The CDR3 DNA follows: TGTGCCAGCAGCTTAGATCCTCTTAATACGCAGTATTTT. Translation: CASSLDPLNTQYF.

The genes are TRBV19 and TRBJ2-4; no clear D gene. Trimming left V 4 bases short and J 1 base short, with 17 bases between. The CDR3 sequence is 17 residues long. Looked up from germline, CDR1 is LNHDA and CDR2 is SQIVND (reference sequence). CDR3 sequence (DNA): TGTGCCAGTAGTACCCCCGAAAGACATGCCGCCAAAAACATTCAGTACTTC. It translates to CASSTPERHAAKNIQYF.

This clone was picked up a small number of times. The V call is TRBV6-1, the J call TRBJ2-7; D ambiguous. CDR3 size: 11 residues. Germline lookup yields CDR1 MNHNS and CDR2 SASEGT. V was pared by 3 bases and J by 7 bases, with 7 bases between. CDR3: CASSDAREQYF. CDR3 nucleotide sequence: TGTGCCAGCAGTGACGCTCGGGAGCAGTACTTC.

This sequence joins TRBV2 and TRBJ1-1; unclear D gene. The germline CDR1 and CDR2 sequences are SNHLY and FYNNEI. This CDR3 region has 14 residues. The V and J ends lost 6 bases and 0 bases respectively, with 11 bases between them. The CDR3 nucleotides are TGTGCCAGCAGGCCGACACAAATGAACACTGAAGCTTTCTTT. Its translation: CASRPTQMNTEAFF.

This clone was found a few times. The rearrangement joins TRBV28 to TRBJ1-1, with 7 bases aligning to TRBD1. The CDR3 runs 15 residues. Germline V CDR1 and CDR2: MDHEN, SYDVKM. V lost 3 bases and J lost 4; bases outside the gene matches: 8. The CDR3 DNA sequence: TGTGCCAGCAGTTTGAAGGACAGGCTGGCCACTGAAGCTTTCTTT. This translates into CASSLKDRLATEAFF.

The chain uses TRBV5-1 and TRBJ2-7; D perhaps matches TRBD1 (5 bases). V lost 3 bases to trimming and J lost 3 bases, with 10 bases between them. CDR3 length: 13 residues. Germline V gives CDR1 SGHRS, CDR2 YFSETQ. For the CDR3, the DNA is TGCGCCAGCAGCTCACCCCAGGGCTACGAGCAGTACTTC. Translating gives CASSSPQGYEQYF.

V gene TRBV7-9 combines with J gene TRBJ2-5, with 8 bases lining up with TRBD1. The J segment lost 3 bases and the V segment lost 5 bases, leaving 8 bases of the junction unmatched. Per germline, CDR1 SEHNR and CDR2 FQNEAQ (reference sequence). This CDR3 has 15 amino acids. CDR3 in amino acids: CASSPQGGLEETQYF. As DNA, the CDR3 is TGTGCCAGCAGCCCACAGGGGGGTTTAGAAGAGACCCAGTACTTC.

This chain uses TRBV28 with TRBJ1-5, with 7 bases lining up with TRBD1. The CDR3 consists of 17 residues. V shed 6 bases, J shed 0 bases, and the junction held 11 bases outside the gene matches. Germline values: CDR1 MDHEN, CDR2 SYDVKM. The CDR3 coding sequence is TGTGCCAGCAGAAAGGCAGGGGGTCACAATAGCAATCAGCCCCAGCATTTT. The encoded protein is CASRKAGGHNSNQPQHF.

The CDR3 DNA is TGTGCCAGCAGCAGCCCGGGACAGGGCTCAGATACGCAGTATTTT. This encodes CASSSPGQGSDTQYF. The chain is built from TRBV28 and TRBJ2-3, with 9 bases aligning to TRBD1. Per germline, CDR1 MDHEN and CDR2 SYDVKM. V gave up 6 bases and J gave up 4 bases; unmatched junction bases: 8. CDR3 size: 15 residues.

The chain couples TRBV30 to TRBJ2-1; 14 bases match TRBD2. V lost 1 base, J lost 8 bases, and 4 bases stayed unmatched. CDR3 length equals 15 residues. Germline CDR1 is GTSNPN and CDR2 is SVGIG (reference sequence). CDR3 coding DNA: TGTGCCTGGAGTGGGACTAGCGGGAGGAGGGATGAGCAGTTCTTC. Translation gives CAWSGTSGRRDEQFF.

This chain links TRBV6-1 with TRBJ1-1; D gene uncertain. The germline V and J ends were trimmed by 0 bases and 0 bases, with 8 bases remaining between them. The V gene's germline CDR1 is MNHNS and CDR2 SASEGT. The CDR3 covers 15 residues. CDR3 sequence: CASSEARVMNTEAFF. In nucleotides, the CDR3 is TGTGCCAGCAGTGAAGCGCGGGTTATGAACACTGAAGCTTTCTTT.

J is TRBJ2-3 and V is TRBV5-4, with D possibly being TRBD1 (5 bases). CDR1 and CDR2 (germline): SGHNT, YYREEE (reference sequence). Trimming cost V 4 bases and J 4 bases, with 10 bases left between them. The length of the CDR3 is 13 residues. The CDR3 loop reads CASSHPRADTQYF. Here the CDR3 DNA reads TGTGCCAGCAGCCACCCCAGGGCAGATACGCAGTATTTT.

This sequence joins TRBV7-9 and TRBJ2-2; D ambiguous. V was trimmed by 2 bases and J by 0 bases, leaving 16 bases between them. Per the germline V gene, CDR1 is SEHNR and CDR2 is FQNEAQ (reference sequence). There are 18 residues in the CDR3. In nucleotides, the CDR3 is TGTGCCAGCAGCTTAATCAGCACAGCAATTTCGAACACCGGGGAGCTGTTTTTT. Encoded protein: CASSLISTAISNTGELFF.

The rearrangement uses TRBV5-1 and TRBJ1-6; the D gene is possibly TRBD1 (6 bases). There are 16 residues in the CDR3. Germline assignment: CDR1 SGHRS and CDR2 YFSETQ. Trimming cost V 0 bases and J 7 bases, with 14 bases left between them. CDR3 loop: CASSLVPTGGNSPLHF. The CDR3 DNA reads as TGCGCCAGCAGCTTGGTACCGACAGGAGGAAATTCACCCCTCCACTTT.

V usage is TRBV5-1 and J usage is TRBJ1-2; maybe TRBD1 (5 bases). V gave up 1 base and J gave up 6 bases, with 10 bases separating them. The germline CDR1 and CDR2 sequences are SGHRS and YFSETQ. The CDR3 sequence is 13 residues long. For the CDR3, the DNA is TGCGCCAGCAGCTTGACAGGATTGGATGGCTACACCTTC. Translation gives CASSLTGLDGYTF.

The chain is built from TRBV24-1 and TRBJ1-2, with D perhaps matching TRBD1 (5 bases). The CDR3 extends over 13 amino acids. Deletions cut 0 bases from V and 8 bases from J, with 9 bases between. Per germline, CDR1 KGHDR and CDR2 SFDVKD. The CDR3 DNA reads TGTGCCACCAGTGATTTGCCGGGGGTCGGCTACACCTTC. Its translation: CATSDLPGVGYTF.

The chain couples TRBV18 to TRBJ2-5; D unresolved. This CDR3 has 13 amino acids. Trimming shortened V by 2 bases and J by 5 bases, and 9 bases separated the two germline ends. CDR1 is KGHSH, CDR2 LQKENI, per germline. The DNA for the CDR3 is TGTGCCAGCTCACCAAGTCCCGGGGAGACCCAGTACTTC. As protein: CASSPSPGETQYF. The full variable domain, rest sourced from reference TRBV18 and TRBJ2-5, is NAGVMQNPRHLVRRRGQEARLRCSPMKGHSHVYWYRQLPEEGLKFMVYLQKENIIDESGMPKERFSAEFPKEGPSILRIQQVVRGDSAAYFCASSPSPGETQYFGPGTRLLVL.

The rearrangement joins TRBV6-4 to TRBJ2-2; weak D call: TRBD1 (5 bases). The germline V and J ends were trimmed by 0 bases and 5 bases, with 10 bases remaining between them. Germline values: CDR1 MRHNA, CDR2 SNTAGT. The CDR3 contains 15 residues. For the CDR3, the DNA is TGTGCCAGCAGTGACTCGATTAGGGGAACCGGGGAGCTGTTTTTT. It yields the protein CASSDSIRGTGELFF.

The chain combines TRBV6-6 with TRBJ2-7, with a weak D call TRBD2 (5 bases). CDR1 and CDR2 from the germline V gene are MNHNY and SVGAGI (reference sequence). V was pared by 2 bases and J by 2 bases, with 10 bases between. The CDR3 runs 14 residues. This CDR3 reads CASSYPGSTYEQYF. In DNA, the CDR3 is TGTGCCAGCAGTTACCCGGGATCCACCTACGAGCAGTACTTC.

This clone has just a few counts. The genes are TRBV7-9 and TRBJ2-7; D may be TRBD2 (6 bases). CDR3 length: 13 residues. Germline V gene sequence: CDR1 SEHNR, CDR2 FQNEAQ (reference sequence). V was pared by 5 bases and J by 3 bases, with 11 bases between. The CDR3 DNA reads as TGTGCCAGCAGCCTAACCGGGGGCTACGAGCAGTACTTC. Its protein is CASSLTGGYEQYF. Supplemented by reference TRBV7-9 and TRBJ2-7, the full variable domain reads DTGVSQNPRHKITKRGQNVTFRCDPISEHNRLYWYRQTLGQGPEFLTYFQNEAQLEKSRLLSDRFSAERPKGSFSTLEIQRTEQGDSAMYLCASSLTGGYEQYFGPGTRLTVT.